These 10 T cell receptor beta chains were all obtained from the same sample, sequenced in a study of cytomegalovirus exposure and HLA in healthy donors. The PCR was carried out with 60 Vbeta primers and 13 Jbeta primers. The data were produced by immunoSEQ multiplex PCR, yet TCRdb's version contains in-frame clones alone and is incomplete. The profile shows over 150,000 clones, approximately 81% of them singletons. The sample consisted of PBMCs. Source of these receptors: a boy aged 2 to 10 in good health and CMV-seronegative.

V usage is TRBV16 and J usage is TRBJ1-1, with D unclear. V was trimmed by 0 bases and J by 5 bases, leaving 4 bases between them. Germline V gene sequence: CDR1 KGHSY, CDR2 FQNENV. The CDR3 consists of 12 residues. CDR3 loop: CASSQSLTEAFF. The CDR3 DNA follows: TGTGCCAGCAGCCAATCCTTAACTGAAGCTTTCTTT.

This sequence joins TRBV2 and TRBJ2-2, with TRBD2 identical over 7 bases. Trimming at V came to 6 bases and at J to 0 bases, leaving 13 bases not matched to a gene. CDR1 is SNHLY, CDR2 FYNNEI, per germline. The length of the CDR3 is 18 residues. The CDR3 region is CASRRSSGPYANTGELFF. The CDR3 DNA reads TGTGCCAGCAGGCGTTCTAGCGGCCCATACGCGAACACCGGGGAGCTGTTTTTT.

The rearrangement uses TRBV7-2 and TRBJ2-3; D remains unclear. The CDR3 consists of 14 residues. The germline CDR1 and CDR2 sequences are SGHTA and FQGNSA. V lost 0 bases and J 2 bases, leaving 6 bases between the germline ends. In DNA form, the CDR3 reads TGTGCCAGCAGCTTAGCAAGCGACACAGATACGCAGTATTTT. It specifies CASSLASDTDTQYF.

The chain combines TRBV18 with TRBJ2-1; 13 bases agree with TRBD2. The V gene's germline CDR1 is KGHSH and CDR2 LQKENI. This CDR3 spans 17 amino acids. V lost 4 bases, J lost 5 bases, and 8 bases stayed unmatched. The CDR3 sequence: CASSLLTSGRYDNEQFF. The CDR3, as DNA: TGTGCCAGCTCACTTCTGACTAGCGGGAGGTATGACAATGAGCAGTTCTTC. The complete variable domain, with remaining parts taken from reference TRBV18 and TRBJ2-1, reads NAGVMQNPRHLVRRRGQEARLRCSPMKGHSHVYWYRQLPEEGLKFMVYLQKENIIDESGMPKERFSAEFPKEGPSILRIQQVVRGDSAAYFCASSLLTSGRYDNEQFFGPGTRLTVL.

V and J are TRBV7-2 and TRBJ1-2; no clear D gene. Trimming shortened V by 5 bases and J by 4 bases, and 8 bases separated the two germline ends. The CDR3 is 12 residues long. Looked up from germline, CDR1 is SGHTA and CDR2 is FQGNSA. In DNA, the CDR3 is TGTGCCAGCAGCGCTCTAGGCTATGGCTACACCTTC. Translating it yields CASSALGYGYTF. The variable domain in full, completed from reference TRBV7-2 and TRBJ1-2, reads GAGVSQSPSNKVTEKGKDVELRCDPISGHTALYWYRQSLGQGLEFLIYFQGNSAPDKSGLPSDRFSAERTGGSVSTLTIQRTQQEDSAVYLCASSALGYGYTFGSGTRLTVV.

The chain is built from TRBV29-1 and TRBJ2-5, with D unresolved. The CDR3 covers 15 residues. V dropped 1 base and J dropped 1 base, with 13 bases sitting between them. The V gene's germline CDR1 is SQVTM and CDR2 ANQGSEA. This CDR3 reads CSVEGYVSFQETQYF. CDR3 bases: TGCAGCGTTGAAGGCTACGTAAGTTTCCAAGAGACCCAGTACTTC.

This clone was seen more than once but under ten times. This chain connects TRBV6-5 to TRBJ1-1; D possibly corresponds to TRBD1 (6 bases). Germline V gene lookup returns CDR1 MNHEY and CDR2 SVGAGI. V lost 6 bases and J 6 bases, leaving 17 bases between the germline ends. This CDR3 comprises 14 residues. The CDR3 spells CASRAFGGIAEAFF. CDR3 in DNA: TGTGCCAGCAGAGCCTTTGGGGGCATCGCTGAAGCTTTCTTT.

The chain employs TRBV6-6 and TRBJ2-5; the match to TRBD2 covers 8 bases. The J call could be wrong; TRBJ2-7 is a better fit for the DNA end. This CDR3 is 15 amino acids long. CDR1 MNHNY and CDR2 SVGAGI come from the germline V gene (reference sequence). The CDR3 loop reads CASSYPGGGTYEQYF. CDR3 coding DNA: TGTGCCAGCAGTTACCCGGGAGGGGGAACCTACGAGCAGTACTTC.

J is TRBJ1-1 and V is TRBV13, with TRBD1 matching over 8 bases. The CDR3 has 17 residues. V lost 4 bases, J lost 2 bases, and 12 bases stayed unmatched. CDR1 and CDR2 from the germline V gene are PRHDT and FYEKMQ (reference sequence). The CDR3 region is CASSSPGGVWGNTEAFF. The DNA of the CDR3 is TGTGCCAGCAGCTCCCCAGGGGGCGTCTGGGGAAACACTGAAGCTTTCTTT.

This clone was picked up one time. The gene calls are TRBV6-5 and TRBJ2-7; 7 positions match TRBD1. The V gene end was trimmed by 0 bases and the J gene end by 3 bases; junction bases not matched to a gene: 8. The CDR3 runs 16 residues. Germline values: CDR1 MNHEY, CDR2 SVGAGI. For the CDR3, the DNA is TGTGCCAGCAGTTACTCCGGACAGGCTGCGGGCTACGAGCAGTACTTC. It specifies CASSYSGQAAGYEQYF.